This is a list of T cell receptor beta chains from one sample in a study of vaccination and CD4 T cells after COVID-19. In TCRdb, the PCR reads were re-called with MiXCR into one record per CDR3 protein. The sample contains approximately 290 distinct CDR3 sequences, about a tenth of which appear only once. Which antigens these TCRs recognize remains unknown. Specimen: CD4+ T cells from blood, cultured in vitro. The receptors were sampled from a human donor in good health. Each CDR3 is given with its conserved first and last residue. A D gene is named only where the DNA matches it firmly. The size entry is marked missing in some rows and otherwise reads once, few, many or a size class.

TRBJ1-5 | 13 | large | TRBV28 | NA | TGTGCCAGCAGTATAGAGGGAAATCAGCCCCAGCATTTT | CASSIEGNQPQHF
TRBJ2-7 | 10 | large | TRBV20-1 | NA | TGCAGTGCTGGGGATGGCGAGCAGTACTTC | CSAGDGEQYF
TRBJ1-2 | 14 | large | TRBV10-3 | NA | TGTGCCATCAGTGGCACTTTGGGAAGGGGTGGCTACACCTTC | CAISGTLGRGGYTF
TRBJ2-7 | 16 | large | TRBV7-2 | TRBD1 | TGTGCCAGCAGCTCCCCAGCCGGGACAGCTTCCTACGAGCAGTACTTC | CASSSPAGTASYEQYF
TRBJ1-5 | 16 | large | TRBV19 | NA | TGTGCCAGTAGTATACTACAGGACACCAGTAATCAGCCCCAGCATTTT | CASSILQDTSNQPQHF
TRBJ1-2 | 16 | large | TRBV10-3 | TRBD1 | TGTGCCATCAGTGAAGCGGGACAGGGGGCGAACTATGGCTACACCTTC | CAISEAGQGANYGYTF
TRBJ1-1 | 15 | large | TRBV6-5 | NA | TGTGCCAGCAGTTACTCCTCGGCAGGGCGCTCTGAAGCTTTCTTT | CASSYSSAGRSEAFF
TRBJ2-7 | 14 | large | TRBV20-1 | NA | TGCAGTGCTAGACTTCAGGACGGTATCTACGAGCAGTACTTC | CSARLQDGIYEQYF
TRBJ1-2 | 13 | NA | TRBV3-1 | NA | TGTGCCAGCAGCCAAGGGTCAGGTTATGGCTACACCTTC | CASSQGSGYGYTF
TRBJ2-1 | 15 | large | TRBV27 | NA | TGTGCCAGCAGTTGGGCTGGGGAGGGGGACAATGAGCAGTTCTTC | CASSWAGEGDNEQFF
TRBJ2-3 | 12 | medium-sized | TRBV29-1 | NA | TGCAGCGTTGCCAGGGGTACAGATACGCAGTATTTT | CSVARGTDTQYF
TRBJ1-4 | 14 | medium-sized | TRBV28 | NA | TGTGCCAGCAGTTATTGGGCGTTCCCCGGAAAACTGTTTTTT | CASSYWAFPGKLFF
TRBJ2-1 | 15 | NA | TRBV20-1 | NA | TGCAGTGCTGCCCCCGCGGGTAGAGTTATCAATGAGCAGTTCTTC | CSAAPAGRVINEQFF
TRBJ1-1 | 15 | large | TRBV10-3 | NA | TGTGCCATCCGGGACTTAGGACAAATGAACACTGAAGCTTTCTTT | CAIRDLGQMNTEAFF
TRBJ1-1 | 13 | large | TRBV12-3/TRBV12-4 | NA | TGTGCCAGCAGTTTAACTAGGGGCAACGAAGCTTTCTTT | CASSLTRGNEAFF
TRBJ2-2 | 14 | large | TRBV7-3 | NA | TGTGCCAGCAGCTTAACGAGCGGCACCGGGGAGCTGTTTTTT | CASSLTSGTGELFF
TRBJ1-2 | 15 | large | TRBV6-5 | NA | TGTGCCAGCAGTTACAACCGACAGCCATCCTATGGCTACACCTTC | CASSYNRQPSYGYTF
TRBJ2-3 | 17 | large | TRBV30 | TRBD2 | TGTGCCTGGAGGGGCCAGATGGGACTAGCGGACACAGATACGCAGTATTTT | CAWRGQMGLADTDTQYF
TRBJ1-1 | 13 | large | TRBV7-2 | NA | TGTGCCAGCAGCTCCCGACGGAACACTGAAGCTTTCTTT | CASSSRRNTEAFF
TRBJ2-7 | 12 | large | TRBV5-1 | NA | TGCGCCAGCAGCGCCACCCTTTACGAGCAGTACTTC | CASSATLYEQYF
TRBJ1-1 | 14 | large | TRBV20-1 | NA | TGCAGTGCTACCCGAGGGGGTATAGACACTGAAGCTTTCTTT | CSATRGGIDTEAFF
TRBJ2-6 | 16 | hyperexpanded | TRBV20-1 | NA | TGCAGTGGCCAGTACCGGGGACTCTCTGGGGCCAACGTCCTGACTTTC | CSGQYRGLSGANVLTF
TRBJ2-4 | 14 | medium-sized | TRBV5-1 | NA | TGCGCCAGCAGCCCCCAGGGGGGTATGGACATTCAGTACTTC | CASSPQGGMDIQYF
TRBJ2-5 | 14 | large | TRBV15 | TRBD2 | TGTGCCACCAGGAAAGCGGGGACCAAAGAGACCCAGTACTTC | CATRKAGTKETQYF
TRBJ1-1 | 12 | large | TRBV6-1 | NA | TGTGCCAGCAGTGAATACGGGAAAGGAGCTTTCTTT | CASSEYGKGAFF
TRBJ1-1 | 18 | large | TRBV27 | TRBD1 | TGTGCCAGCGAATTTCGCCGACACAAGGGACAGCGGAGCACTGAAGCTTTCTTT | CASEFRRHKGQRSTEAFF
TRBJ1-1 | 13 | large | TRBV6-1 | NA | TGTGCCAGCAGACAGACAGCTAAAGGTGAAGCTTTCTTT | CASRQTAKGEAFF
TRBJ2-5 | 15 | large | TRBV5-1 | NA | TGCGCCAGCAGCTTCGGGCCCAGCGGCCAAGAGACCCAGTACTTC | CASSFGPSGQETQYF
TRBJ2-7 | 13 | large | TRBV30 | TRBD2 | TGTGCCTGGAGTGTGGCGGGGGCCTACGAGCAGTACTTC | CAWSVAGAYEQYF
TRBJ1-2 | 17 | NA | TRBV3-1 | TRBD1 | TGTGCCAGCAGCCAAGACGCCCACTGGTTTGGGACAGATGGCTACACCTTC | CASSQDAHWFGTDGYTF
TRBJ2-1 | 15 | large | TRBV5-1 | NA | TGCGCCAGCAGCTTGGGGGGGACCACGTACAATGAGCAGTTCTTC | CASSLGGTTYNEQFF
TRBJ2-7 | 13 | large | TRBV7-2 | NA | TGTGCCAGCAGCTCGTGGGCCCCCTCGGAGCAGTACTTC | CASSSWAPSEQYF
TRBJ2-7 | 14 | large | TRBV20-1 | TRBD2 | TGCAGTGCGGGGACTAGCGGGGTACGCTACGAGCAGTACTTC | CSAGTSGVRYEQYF
TRBJ1-5 | 14 | hyperexpanded | TRBV27 | TRBD1 | TGTGCCAGCAGTCAGGGACAGGGGTACCAGCCCCAGCATTTT | CASSQGQGYQPQHF
TRBJ1-5 | 16 | large | TRBV20-1 | NA | TGCAGTGCTAGAGATGCGGCCGGGGGCAGCAATCAGCCCCAGCATTTT | CSARDAAGGSNQPQHF
TRBJ2-1 | 13 | large | TRBV6-1 | TRBD2 | TGTGCGGTGGGGGGGTTTTCCTACAATGAGCAGTTCTTC | CAVGGFSYNEQFF
TRBJ2-3 | 15 | large | TRBV2 | TRBD2 | TGTGCCAGCTGGGTACTAGCGGGGTCCACAGATACGCAGTATTTT | CASWVLAGSTDTQYF
TRBJ2-1 | 15 | large | TRBV6-2/TRBV6-3 | TRBD2 | TGTGCCAGCGGCCTACTAGCGGGGGATCTGAATGAGCAGTTCTTC | CASGLLAGDLNEQFF
TRBJ1-5 | 13 | NA | TRBV3-1 | NA | TGTGCCAGCAGCTCAGGACTTCAACAGCCCCAGCATTTT | CASSSGLQQPQHF
TRBJ1-6 | 13 | large | TRBV20-1 | NA | TGCAGTGCTAGTAGGCAGGGAAATTCACCCCTCCACTTT | CSASRQGNSPLHF
TRBJ2-3 | 12 | large | TRBV6-1 | NA | TGTGCCAGCAACGGGGACACAGATACGCAGTATTTT | CASNGDTDTQYF
TRBJ2-7 | 18 | large | TRBV15 | TRBD2 | TGTGCCACCAGCACACTACCGGGACTAGCGATCAACTCCTACGAGCAGTACTTC | CATSTLPGLAINSYEQYF
TRBJ2-5 | 16 | large | TRBV6-2/TRBV6-3 | NA | TGTGCCAGCAGCGCAATACAGGGATGGAGCCAAGAGACCCAGTACTTC | CASSAIQGWSQETQYF
TRBJ2-3 | 14 | NA | TRBV9 | TRBD2 | TGTGCCAGCAGCGTTACTAGCGCCACAGATACGCAGTATTTT | CASSVTSATDTQYF
TRBJ1-1 | 16 | large | TRBV11-2 | NA | TGTGCCAGCAGCTTAAAGGGCCACGGTTTAAACACTGAAGCTTTCTTT | CASSLKGHGLNTEAFF
TRBJ1-2 | 11 | large | TRBV12-3/TRBV12-4 | NA | TGTGCCACCGGCCGGGACTATGGCTACACCTTC | CATGRDYGYTF
TRBJ1-6 | 14 | large | TRBV2 | TRBD1 | TGTGCCAGCAGTCGGGACAGTTCGATAGAGGCCCTCCACTTT | CASSRDSSIEALHF